The next 26 T cell receptor beta chains were all read from a single sample in a study of OX40 agonist ivuxolimab in advanced cancers. The table came from immunoSEQ multiplex PCR; TCRdb's copy has only in-frame clones and leaves some out. The sample has tens of thousands of clones; 80% are singletons. The sequenced sample was CD4+ or CD8+ T cells sorted from blood, obtained in a trial of the OX40 agonist ivuxolimab. All receptors derive from an adult with an advanced solid tumor such as melanoma, head and neck, liver or kidney cancer.

The chain links TRBV2 to TRBJ2-1; 7 nucleotides agree with TRBD2. The CDR3 runs 16 residues. V shed 6 bases, J shed 2 bases, and the junction held 10 bases outside the gene matches. Germline V gene data show CDR1 as SNHLY and CDR2 as FYNNEI. CDR3 region: CASRQGALAAYNEQFF. The DNA for the CDR3 is TGTGCCAGCAGGCAGGGCGCTCTAGCGGCCTACAATGAGCAGTTCTTC.

This clone was seen a handful of times. The rearrangement uses TRBV14 and TRBJ2-3, with D possibly being TRBD1 or TRBD2 (5 bases each). Deletions cut 1 base from V and 4 bases from J, with 30 bases between. The CDR3 spans 21 residues. CDR1 is SGHDN and CDR2 is FVKESK in the germline V gene. The CDR3 loop is CASSQGIKFVGDQGRADTQYF. CDR3 in DNA: TGTGCCAGCAGCCAAGGGATAAAATTTGTTGGGGACCAAGGACGTGCAGATACGCAGTATTTT.

This sequence joins TRBV19 and TRBJ1-1, with D maybe TRBD1 (5 bases). Germline lookup yields CDR1 LNHDA and CDR2 SQIVND (reference sequence). This CDR3 has 13 residues. V was trimmed by 6 bases and J by 3 bases, leaving 11 bases between them. The CDR3 is CASSSEGYTEAFF. In nucleotides, the CDR3 is TGTGCCAGTAGCTCTGAGGGGTACACTGAAGCTTTCTTT.

The chain joins TRBV27 to TRBJ2-5; 7 bases match TRBD1. Germline loops: CDR1 MNHEY, CDR2 SMNVEV (reference sequence). Trimming at V came to 6 bases and at J to 2 bases, leaving 6 bases not matched to a gene. The CDR3 sequence is 14 residues long. This chain's CDR3 is CASRRTGSQETQYF. The CDR3 DNA is TGTGCCAGCAGGAGGACAGGTTCACAAGAGACCCAGTACTTC.

V is TRBV18 and J is TRBJ2-5; 8 bases map to TRBD2. Unmatched junction bases numbered 4, after V lost 0 bases and J lost 4 bases. The CDR3 is 15 amino acids. The germline V gene encodes CDR1 KGHSH and CDR2 LQKENI. The CDR3 DNA is TGTGCCAGCTCACCACCTGCCGGGGGGGGAGAGACCCAGTACTTC. As protein: CASSPPAGGGETQYF.

V and J are TRBV13 and TRBJ1-1; D is undetermined. CDR1 and CDR2 (germline): PRHDT, FYEKMQ (reference sequence). Trimming took off 5 bases at V and 2 bases at J, with 15 bases between the two ends. This CDR3 is built from 15 residues. The CDR3 bases are TGTGCCAGCAGCCAAGGTTGGAAGGGAAACACTGAAGCTTTCTTT. It yields the protein CASSQGWKGNTEAFF. The whole variable domain, remainder taken from reference TRBV13 and TRBJ1-1, is AAGVIQSPRHLIKEKRETATLKCYPIPRHDTVYWYQQGPGQDPQFLISFYEKMQSDKGSIPDRFSAQQFSDYHSELNMSSLELGDSALYFCASSQGWKGNTEAFFGQGTRLTVV.

In DNA, the CDR3 is TGTGCCAGCAGCCTCGGTAGGACTCTCACGGGCGATGAGCAGTTCTTC. This translates into CASSLGRTLTGDEQFF. V usage is TRBV5-8 and J usage is TRBJ2-1; D possibly corresponds to TRBD2 (5 bases). The germline gives CDR1 SGHTS, CDR2 YDEGEE. The CDR3 has 16 residues. The V end was cut by 4 bases, the J end by 8 bases, with 22 bases between. The full variable domain, its missing parts supplied by reference TRBV5-8 and TRBJ2-1, is EAGVTQSPTHLIKTRGQQATLRCSPISGHTSVYWYQQALGLGLQFLLWYDEGEERNRGNFPPRFSGRQFPNYSSELNVNALELEDSALYLCASSLGRTLTGDEQFFGPGTRLTVL.

This clone was detected a few times. V and J are TRBV4-1 and TRBJ2-5, with a possible D match to TRBD2 (5 bases). Per germline, CDR1 MGHRA and CDR2 YSYEKL. The V and J ends lost 0 bases and 5 bases respectively, with 10 bases between them. The CDR3 is made up of 14 amino acids. The CDR3 DNA sequence: TGCGCCAGCAGCCAAGAAACTAGAGGGGAGACCCAGTACTTC. This encodes CASSQETRGETQYF.

The J gene is TRBJ2-7, the V gene TRBV28; 14 nucleotides align to TRBD2. V shed 4 bases, J shed 2 bases, and the junction held 19 bases outside the gene matches. From germline, CDR1 is MDHEN and CDR2 SYDVKM. The CDR3 spans 21 residues. The CDR3 DNA is TGTGCCAGCAGTTCTTTACAGACTAGCGGGAGGGCCCGGTCAGTCGCCTACGAGCAGTACTTC. Protein sequence: CASSSLQTSGRARSVAYEQYF.

This chain connects TRBV18 to TRBJ1-5; TRBD1 is a possible D gene (6 bases). Germline CDR1 is KGHSH and CDR2 is LQKENI. The CDR3 runs 14 residues. The germline V and J ends were trimmed by 8 bases and 0 bases, with 11 bases remaining between them. The CDR3 region has the DNA TGTGCCAGCGAGGGGGGGTATAGCAATCAGCCCCAGCATTTT. This sequence encodes CASEGGYSNQPQHF.

The chain uses TRBV28 and TRBJ2-3; tentatively, D is TRBD1 (6 bases). Trimming took off 7 bases at V and 4 bases at J, with 12 bases between the two ends. There are 13 residues in the CDR3. CDR1 is MDHEN and CDR2 is SYDVKM in the germline V gene. The CDR3 nucleotides are TGTGCCAGCAACCTGGGACACTCAGATACGCAGTATTTT. Residues: CASNLGHSDTQYF.

The rearrangement uses TRBV7-9 and TRBJ2-5; 9 bases are a match to TRBD1. The V segment lost 7 bases and the J segment 4 bases; nucleotides outside the gene matches: 10. CDR1 and CDR2 from the germline V gene are SEHNR and FQNEAQ (reference sequence). The CDR3 contains 15 residues. For the CDR3, the DNA is TGTGCCAGCACGGCGACAGGGGGTTTTATAGAGACCCAGTACTTC. It codes for CASTATGGFIETQYF.

The J gene is TRBJ2-1, the V gene TRBV19, with TRBD1 matching 7 bases. The CDR3 spans 14 residues. CDR1 is LNHDA and CDR2 is SQIVND in the germline V gene (reference sequence). The V segment lost 6 bases and the J segment 10 bases; nucleotides outside the gene matches: 12. The CDR3 here is CASRHGDSPKEQFF. The CDR3 bases are TGTGCCAGTAGGCACGGGGACAGCCCCAAAGAGCAGTTCTTC.

The chain carries TRBV9 and TRBJ2-7; 8 bases line up with TRBD1. Germline trimming cut 3 bases from V and 4 bases from J; bases unmatched to any gene: 6. Germline CDR1 reads SGDLS; CDR2 reads YYNGEE. CDR3 size: 14 residues. CDR3 region: CASSGRQGTYEQYF. Written as DNA, the CDR3 is TGTGCCAGCAGCGGTAGACAGGGGACGTACGAGCAGTACTTC. The full variable domain, rest sourced from reference TRBV9 and TRBJ2-7, is DSGVTQTPKHLITATGQRVTLRCSPRSGDLSVYWYQQSLDQGLQFLIQYYNGEERAKGNILERFSAQQFPDLHSELNLSSLELGDSALYFCASSGRQGTYEQYFGPGTRLTVT.

The chain couples TRBV5-1 to TRBJ2-7; 7 positions match TRBD1. Unmatched junction bases numbered 9, after V lost 4 bases and J lost 2 bases. Germline V lookup: CDR1 SGHRS, CDR2 YFSETQ. This CDR3 spans 15 amino acids. The CDR3 spells CASSPSGQLAYEQYF. The CDR3 DNA reads TGCGCCAGCAGCCCATCGGGACAGCTCGCCTACGAGCAGTACTTC. Variable domain in full (rest from reference TRBV5-1 and TRBJ2-7): KAGVTQTPRYLIKTRGQQVTLSCSPISGHRSVSWYQQTPGQGLQFLFEYFSETQRNKGNFPGRFSGRQFSNSRSEMNVSTLELGDSALYLCASSPSGQLAYEQYFGPGTRLTVT.

The chain uses TRBV11-3 and TRBJ2-7, with D maybe TRBD1 (6 bases). With 2 bases removed from V and 3 bases from J, the gap between germline ends came to 17 bases. The CDR3 runs to 16 residues. Germline values: CDR1 SGHNT, CDR2 YENEEA. CDR3 coding DNA: TGTGCCAGCAGCTTACCCCGGGACATATGTTACTACGAGCAGTACTTC. Amino acids: CASSLPRDICYYEQYF.

The V and J genes are TRBV6-1 and TRBJ1-5, with D possibly TRBD1 on 5 matching bases. The V end was cut by 3 bases, the J end by 1 base, with 10 bases between. The CDR3 has 15 residues. Per germline, CDR1 MNHNS and CDR2 SASEGT. The CDR3 bases are TGTGCCAGCAGTGAGTACGGGACCAGCAATCAGCCCCAGCATTTT. Protein product: CASSEYGTSNQPQHF.

V and J are TRBV9 and TRBJ1-4; D may be TRBD1 (6 bases). The CDR3 is 14 amino acids. Trimming removed 2 bases at V and 4 bases at J, with 9 bases between. CDR1 SGDLS and CDR2 YYNGEE come from the germline V gene. CDR3 amino acids: CASSVSGVNEKLFF. As DNA, the CDR3 is TGTGCCAGCAGCGTCTCAGGGGTTAATGAAAAACTGTTTTTT.

The chain links TRBV19 to TRBJ2-1, with D tentatively TRBD2 (6 bases). This CDR3 has 11 amino acids. The germline V and J ends were trimmed by 10 bases and 8 bases, with 12 bases remaining between them. Germline CDR1 is LNHDA and CDR2 is SQIVND (reference sequence). CDR3 residues: CATWDFHEQFF. The CDR3, as DNA: TGTGCCACCTGGGACTTCCATGAGCAGTTCTTC.

The rearrangement links TRBV5-1 to TRBJ2-1, with TRBD1 matching 8 bases. Germline assignment: CDR1 SGHRS and CDR2 YFSETQ. The J segment lost 7 bases and the V segment lost 0 bases, leaving 3 bases of the junction unmatched. The CDR3 has 14 amino acids. As DNA, the CDR3 is TGCGCCAGCAGCTTGGACAGGGGGTGGAATGAGCAGTTCTTC. Encoded protein: CASSLDRGWNEQFF.

V and J are TRBV10-2 and TRBJ2-2; D unresolved. CDR3 size: 20 residues. V gave up 0 bases and J gave up 0 bases, with 20 bases separating them. Germline V CDR1 and CDR2: WSHSY, SAAADI. The CDR3 DNA follows: TGCGCCAGCAGTGAGTCGTGGCAATACCGCCACATCGCGAACACCGGGGAGCTGTTTTTT. Residues: CASSESWQYRHIANTGELFF.

The chain uses TRBV18 and TRBJ1-1, with a weak D call TRBD1 (5 bases). The CDR3 has 16 amino acids. Between the trimmed V and J ends, which lost 2 bases and 3 bases, there was a span of 16 bases. In germline, CDR1 is KGHSH, CDR2 LQKENI. The CDR3 DNA follows: TGTGCCAGCTCACCATCTTACGGGGCGATGGACACTGAAGCTTTCTTT. Its translation: CASSPSYGAMDTEAFF.

The chain employs TRBV6-4 and TRBJ2-7; no clear D gene. Trimming left V 3 bases short and J 2 bases short, with 26 bases between. CDR3 length equals 19 residues. Per germline, CDR1 MRHNA and CDR2 SNTAGT. CDR3 DNA: TGTGCCAGCAGTGAGATAGTCAGTTTAAGGTTCTCGTTAACCTACGAGCAGTACTTC. Translating it yields CASSEIVSLRFSLTYEQYF.

Here the CDR3 reads CASSVSQGIGNTIYF. CDR3 nucleotide sequence: TGTGCCAGCAGCGTATCACAGGGGATTGGGAACACCATATATTTT. V and J are TRBV9 and TRBJ1-3; 7 bases fit TRBD1. The germline gives CDR1 SGDLS, CDR2 YYNGEE. V was pared by 1 base and J by 7 bases, with 8 bases of the junction left unmatched. The CDR3 has 15 amino acids. Variable domain in full (rest from reference TRBV9 and TRBJ1-3): DSGVTQTPKHLITATGQRVTLRCSPRSGDLSVYWYQQSLDQGLQFLIQYYNGEERAKGNILERFSAQQFPDLHSELNLSSLELGDSALYFCASSVSQGIGNTIYFGEGSWLTVV.

This clone was counted between two and nine times. This sequence joins TRBV19 and TRBJ1-4; 7 positions agree with TRBD1. Losses at the gene ends were 5 bases for V and 11 bases for J; bases not matched to a gene: 8. Germline V gene sequence: CDR1 LNHDA, CDR2 SQIVND (reference sequence). There are 13 residues in the CDR3. The CDR3 loop is CASSPGQPLKLFF. As DNA, the CDR3 is TGTGCCAGTAGTCCGGGACAGCCTCTGAAACTGTTTTTT.

The chain has TRBV11-3 and TRBJ2-7; TRBD1 is a possible D gene (5 bases). Trimming removed 2 bases at V and 0 bases at J, with 11 bases between. Germline V gives CDR1 SGHNT, CDR2 YENEEA. CDR3 length equals 15 residues. CDR3: CASSLHRGPSYEQYF. For the CDR3, the DNA is TGTGCCAGCAGCTTACATAGGGGCCCCTCCTACGAGCAGTACTTC.